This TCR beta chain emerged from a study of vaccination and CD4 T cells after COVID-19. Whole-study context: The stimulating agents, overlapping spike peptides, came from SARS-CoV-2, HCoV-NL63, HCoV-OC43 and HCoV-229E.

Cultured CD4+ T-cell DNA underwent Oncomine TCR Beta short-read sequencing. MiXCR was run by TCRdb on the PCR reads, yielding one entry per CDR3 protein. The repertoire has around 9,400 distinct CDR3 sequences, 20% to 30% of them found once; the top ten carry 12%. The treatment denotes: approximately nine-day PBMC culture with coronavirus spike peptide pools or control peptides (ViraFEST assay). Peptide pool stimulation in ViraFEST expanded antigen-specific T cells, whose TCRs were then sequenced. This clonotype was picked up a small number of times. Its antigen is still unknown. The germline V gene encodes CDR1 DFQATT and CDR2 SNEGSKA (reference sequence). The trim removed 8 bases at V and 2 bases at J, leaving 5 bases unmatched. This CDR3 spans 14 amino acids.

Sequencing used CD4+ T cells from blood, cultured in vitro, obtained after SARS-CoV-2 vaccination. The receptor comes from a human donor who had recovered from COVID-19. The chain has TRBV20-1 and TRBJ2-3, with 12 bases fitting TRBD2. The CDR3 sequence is CSRLAGAFTDTQYF. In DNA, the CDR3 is TGCAGTCGACTAGCGGGAGCTTTCACAGATACGCAGTATTTT.